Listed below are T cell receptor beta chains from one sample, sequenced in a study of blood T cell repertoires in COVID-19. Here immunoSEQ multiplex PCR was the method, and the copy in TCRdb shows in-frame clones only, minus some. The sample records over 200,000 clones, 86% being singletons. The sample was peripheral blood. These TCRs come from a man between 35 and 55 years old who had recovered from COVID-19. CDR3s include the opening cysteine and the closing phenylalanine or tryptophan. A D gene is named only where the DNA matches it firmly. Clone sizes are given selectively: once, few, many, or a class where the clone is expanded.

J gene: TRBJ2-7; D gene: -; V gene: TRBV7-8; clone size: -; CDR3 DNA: TGTGCCAGCAGCTTAAATCCGAGGGACGAGCAGTACTTC; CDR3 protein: CASSLNPRDEQYF
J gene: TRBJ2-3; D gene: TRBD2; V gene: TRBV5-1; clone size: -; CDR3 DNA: TGCGCCAGCAGCTCACCTAGCGGGCAGCGGGTCACAGATACGCAGTATTTT; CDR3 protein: CASSSPSGQRVTDTQYF
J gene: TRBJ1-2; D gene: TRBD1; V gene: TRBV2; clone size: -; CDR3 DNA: TGTGCCAGCCTGTCGGGACAGGGGGTTATTTATGGCTACACCTTC; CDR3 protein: CASLSGQGVIYGYTF
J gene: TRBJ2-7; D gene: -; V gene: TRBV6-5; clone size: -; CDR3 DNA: TGTGCCAGCAGTTCAACCTACGAGCAGTACTTC; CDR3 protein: CASSSTYEQYF
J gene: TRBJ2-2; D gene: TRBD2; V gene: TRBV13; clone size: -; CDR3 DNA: TGTGCCAGCAGCTACTCTGCTCATAGCGGGAGTTGGTCCGGGGAGCTGTTTTTT; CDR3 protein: CASSYSAHSGSWSGELFF
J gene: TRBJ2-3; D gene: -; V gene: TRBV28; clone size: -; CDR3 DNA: TGTGCCAGCAGTCTCGGGTTTACAGATACGCAGTATTTT; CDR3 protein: CASSLGFTDTQYF
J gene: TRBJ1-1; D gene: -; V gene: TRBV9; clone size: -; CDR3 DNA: TGTGCCAGCAGCGTAGGGGTCGGAGCCGCTCAGGCTTTCTTT; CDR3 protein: CASSVGVGAAQAFF
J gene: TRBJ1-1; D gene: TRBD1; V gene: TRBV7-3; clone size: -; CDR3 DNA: TGTGCCAGCAGCTTAAAGGCAGGGGGCAGGGGGAACACTGAAGCTTTCTTT; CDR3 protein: CASSLKAGGRGNTEAFF
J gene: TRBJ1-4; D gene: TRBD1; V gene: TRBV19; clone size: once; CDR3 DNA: TGTGCCAGTAGTATGATGACCCCCGCGTTGACAGGGCCCTCGGGGGATGAAAAACTGTTTTTT; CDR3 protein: CASSMMTPALTGPSGDEKLFF
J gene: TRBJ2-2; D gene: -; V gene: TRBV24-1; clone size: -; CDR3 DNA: TGTGCCACCAGTGACTGGACAGACACCGGGGAGCTGTTTTTT; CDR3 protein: CATSDWTDTGELFF
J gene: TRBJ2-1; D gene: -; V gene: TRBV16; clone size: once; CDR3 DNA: TGTGCCAGCAGCCAACCTCTTAGCTATGAGCAGTTCTTC; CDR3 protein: CASSQPLSYEQFF
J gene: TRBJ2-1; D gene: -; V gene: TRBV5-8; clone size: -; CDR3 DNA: TGTGCCAGCAGGTATGGCCTGAGAGAGGGCAGTGATGAGCAGTTCTTC; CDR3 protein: CASRYGLREGSDEQFF
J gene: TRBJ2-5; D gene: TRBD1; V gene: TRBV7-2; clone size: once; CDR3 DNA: TGTGCCAGCAGCTTAGGAAAGGGGGCGCCCCAGTACTTC; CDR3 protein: CASSLGKGAPQYF
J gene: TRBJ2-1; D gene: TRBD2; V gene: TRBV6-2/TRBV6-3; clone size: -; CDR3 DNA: TGTGCCAGCAGCCGCCCCGGGGTAGCGGGAGCGGGGATCAATGAGCAGTTCTTC; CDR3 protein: CASSRPGVAGAGINEQFF
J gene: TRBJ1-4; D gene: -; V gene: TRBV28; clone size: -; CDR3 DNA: TGTGCCAGCAGTTTGCGGCAGCGTGAAAAACTGTTTTTT; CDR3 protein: CASSLRQREKLFF
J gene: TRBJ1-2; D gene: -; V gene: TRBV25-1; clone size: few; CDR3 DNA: TGTGCCAGCAGTGAATGGGGGGAAAACTATGGCTACACCTTC; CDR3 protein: CASSEWGENYGYTF
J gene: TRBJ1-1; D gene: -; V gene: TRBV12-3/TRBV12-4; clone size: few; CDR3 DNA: TGTGCCAGTCGGGTGGGTGGCGGCACTGAAGCTTTCTTT; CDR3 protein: CASRVGGGTEAFF
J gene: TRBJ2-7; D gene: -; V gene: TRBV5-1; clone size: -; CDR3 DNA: TGCGCCAGCAGCCACGGGGCGGGGAGGCCTCAGAGCTCCTACGAGCAGTACTTC; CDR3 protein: CASSHGAGRPQSSYEQYF
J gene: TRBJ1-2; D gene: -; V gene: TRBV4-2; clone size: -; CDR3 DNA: TGTGCCAGCAGCCAAGCCCAGGGGTCGGCGGACTATGGCTACACCTTC; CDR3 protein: CASSQAQGSADYGYTF
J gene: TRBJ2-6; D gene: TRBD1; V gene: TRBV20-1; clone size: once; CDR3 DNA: TGCAGTGCTAGTGACCCCAGGGGGGGGGCCAACGTCCTGACTTTC; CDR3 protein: CSASDPRGGANVLTF
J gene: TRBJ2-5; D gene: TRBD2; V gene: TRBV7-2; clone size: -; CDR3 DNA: TGTGCCAGCAGCTTTCACCGGACTAGCGGGAGGTACCAAGAGACCCAGTACTTC; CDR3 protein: CASSFHRTSGRYQETQYF
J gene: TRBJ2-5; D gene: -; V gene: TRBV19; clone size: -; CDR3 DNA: TGTGCCAGTAGTATGAACTACCAAGAGACCCAGTACTTC; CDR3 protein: CASSMNYQETQYF
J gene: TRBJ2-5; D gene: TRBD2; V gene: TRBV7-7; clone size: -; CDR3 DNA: TGTGCCAGCAGCTCGACTAGCTCCCCGGGAGAGACCCAGTACTTC; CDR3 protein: CASSSTSSPGETQYF
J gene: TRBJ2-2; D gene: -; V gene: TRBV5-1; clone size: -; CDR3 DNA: TGCGCCAGCAGCCTTGGTAAAGGAGGGCGTGCCGGGGAGCTGTTTTTT; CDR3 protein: CASSLGKGGRAGELFF
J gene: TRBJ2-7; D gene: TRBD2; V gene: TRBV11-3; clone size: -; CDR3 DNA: TGTGCCAGCAGTCCCGGGACTAGCGGGATCCACGAGCAGTACTTC; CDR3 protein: CASSPGTSGIHEQYF
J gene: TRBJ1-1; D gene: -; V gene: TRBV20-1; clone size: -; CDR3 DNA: TGCAGTGCGGGACACAACACTGAAGCTTTCTTT; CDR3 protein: CSAGHNTEAFF
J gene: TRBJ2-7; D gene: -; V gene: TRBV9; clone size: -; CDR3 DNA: TGTGCCAGCAGCGTAGAGCCAGGTAGCTCCTACGAGCAGTACTTC; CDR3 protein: CASSVEPGSSYEQYF
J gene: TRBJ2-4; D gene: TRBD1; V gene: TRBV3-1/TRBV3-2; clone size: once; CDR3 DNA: TGTGCCAGCAGCCAAGATCGACCAAGGGACAGGGGTTGGGACATTCAGTACTTC; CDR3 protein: CASSQDRPRDRGWDIQYF
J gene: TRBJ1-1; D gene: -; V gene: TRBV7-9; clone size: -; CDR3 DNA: TGTGCCAGCAGCTTATGGGAGCCCACTGAAGCTTTCTTT; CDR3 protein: CASSLWEPTEAFF
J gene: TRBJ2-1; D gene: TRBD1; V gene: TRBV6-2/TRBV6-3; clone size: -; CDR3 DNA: TGTGCCAGCAGTTACAGCCTACCGGGACAGGGGGTTATGAATGAGCAGTTCTTC; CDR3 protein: CASSYSLPGQGVMNEQFF
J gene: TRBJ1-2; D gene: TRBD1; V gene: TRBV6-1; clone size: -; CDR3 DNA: TGTGCCAGCAGTGCAATCCGGACAGGGGGCTACTATGGCTACACCTTC; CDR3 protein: CASSAIRTGGYYGYTF
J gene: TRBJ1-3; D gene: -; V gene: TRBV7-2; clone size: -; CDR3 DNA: TGTGCCAGCAGCCCCAAGAGCGGTAAAAACACCATATATTTT; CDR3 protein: CASSPKSGKNTIYF
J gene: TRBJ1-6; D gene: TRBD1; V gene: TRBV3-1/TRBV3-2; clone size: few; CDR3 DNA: TGTGCCAGCAGCCAAGGCGTCTGGGACAGGGGGCCACCCCTCCACTTT; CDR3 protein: CASSQGVWDRGPPLHF
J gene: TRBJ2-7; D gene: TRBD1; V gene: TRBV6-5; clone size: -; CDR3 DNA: TGTGCCAGCAGTTACGGACAGGTCGGCTACGAGCAGTACTTC; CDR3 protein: CASSYGQVGYEQYF
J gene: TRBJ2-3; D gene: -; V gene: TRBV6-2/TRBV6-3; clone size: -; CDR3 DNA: TGTGCCAGCAGTTACTACAGGCCAGGCACAGATACGCAGTATTTT; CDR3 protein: CASSYYRPGTDTQYF
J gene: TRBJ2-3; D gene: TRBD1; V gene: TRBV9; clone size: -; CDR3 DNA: TGTGCCAGCAGAACCGGGACAGGCGTTTCAGATACGCAGTATTTT; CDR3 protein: CASRTGTGVSDTQYF
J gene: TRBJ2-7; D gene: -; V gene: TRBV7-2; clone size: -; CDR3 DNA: TGTGCCAGCAGCTTAGCCTTTAGCTCCTTCGCCGAGCAGTACTTC; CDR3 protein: CASSLAFSSFAEQYF
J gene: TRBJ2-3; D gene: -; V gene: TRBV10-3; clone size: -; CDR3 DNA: TGTGCCATCAGATCGGACAGATTCACAGATACGCAGTATTTT; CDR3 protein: CAIRSDRFTDTQYF
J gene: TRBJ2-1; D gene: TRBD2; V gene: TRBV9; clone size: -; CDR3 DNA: TGTGCCAGCACCAAGGCGGGGGGCCCGGGTGAGCAGTTCTTC; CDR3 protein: CASTKAGGPGEQFF
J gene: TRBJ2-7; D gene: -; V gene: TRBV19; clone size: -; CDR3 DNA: TGTGCCAGTAGTCCCAACCCTCGGACAGCTCACTCCTACGAGCAGTACTTC; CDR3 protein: CASSPNPRTAHSYEQYF
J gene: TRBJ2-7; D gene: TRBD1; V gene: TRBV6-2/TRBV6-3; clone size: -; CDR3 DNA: TGTGCCAGCAGTTCCAGGGACAGGGAAGGGGAGCAGTACTTC; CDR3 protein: CASSSRDREGEQYF
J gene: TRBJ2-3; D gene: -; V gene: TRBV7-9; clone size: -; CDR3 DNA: TGTGCCAGCAGCCTGGACTCGCGAGCAGATACGCAGTATTTT; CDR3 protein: CASSLDSRADTQYF
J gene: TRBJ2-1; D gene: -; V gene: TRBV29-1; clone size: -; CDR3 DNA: TGCAGCGCCATGGGGGGGGGCGAATCCTACAATGAGCAGTTCTTC; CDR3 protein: CSAMGGGESYNEQFF
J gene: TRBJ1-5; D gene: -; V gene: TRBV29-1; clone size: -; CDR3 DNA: TGCAGCGTTGTTTCCGGTAATCAGCCCCAGCATTTT; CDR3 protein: CSVVSGNQPQHF
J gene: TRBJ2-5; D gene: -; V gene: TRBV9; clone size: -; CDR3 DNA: TGTGCCAGCAGCGCTGTCGGTGCGGGGGAGACCCAGTACTTC; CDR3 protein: CASSAVGAGETQYF
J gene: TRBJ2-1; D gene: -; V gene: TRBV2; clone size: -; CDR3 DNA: TGTGCCACCAAAACAGGCTCCTACAATGAGCAGTTCTTC; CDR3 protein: CATKTGSYNEQFF